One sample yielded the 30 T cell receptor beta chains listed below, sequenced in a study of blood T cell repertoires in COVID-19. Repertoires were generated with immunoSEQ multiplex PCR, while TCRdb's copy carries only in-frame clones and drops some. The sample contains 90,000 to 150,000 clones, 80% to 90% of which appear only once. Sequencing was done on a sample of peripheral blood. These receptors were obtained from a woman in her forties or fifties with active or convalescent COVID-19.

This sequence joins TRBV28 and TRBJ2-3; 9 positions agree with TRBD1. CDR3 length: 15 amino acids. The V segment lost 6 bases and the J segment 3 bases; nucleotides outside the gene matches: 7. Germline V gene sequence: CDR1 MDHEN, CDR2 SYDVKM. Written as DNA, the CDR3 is TGTGCCAGCAGACAGGGGGCAATCGGGACAGATACGCAGTATTTT. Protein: CASRQGAIGTDTQYF.

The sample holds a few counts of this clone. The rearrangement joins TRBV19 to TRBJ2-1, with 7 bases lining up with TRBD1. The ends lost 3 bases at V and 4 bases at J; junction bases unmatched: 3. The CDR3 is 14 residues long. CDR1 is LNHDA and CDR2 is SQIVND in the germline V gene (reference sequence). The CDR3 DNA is TGTGCCAGTAGTATTGGGACAGAATACAATGAGCAGTTCTTC. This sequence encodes CASSIGTEYNEQFF.

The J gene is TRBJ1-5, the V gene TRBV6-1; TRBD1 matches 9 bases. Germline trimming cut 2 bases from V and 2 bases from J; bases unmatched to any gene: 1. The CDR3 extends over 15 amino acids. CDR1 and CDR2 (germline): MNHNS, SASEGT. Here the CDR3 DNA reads TGTGCCAGCAGTGAATGGACAGGGGGCAATCAGCCCCAGCATTTT. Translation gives CASSEWTGGNQPQHF.

CDR3 sequence: CASSLESTKLFF. DNA of the CDR3: TGTGCCAGCAGCTTAGAGAGTACGAAACTGTTTTTT. The chain couples TRBV7-9 to TRBJ1-4; D is ambiguous. V lost 1 base to trimming and J lost 11 bases, with 8 bases between them. The germline gives CDR1 SEHNR, CDR2 FQNEAQ (reference sequence). This CDR3 region has 12 residues.

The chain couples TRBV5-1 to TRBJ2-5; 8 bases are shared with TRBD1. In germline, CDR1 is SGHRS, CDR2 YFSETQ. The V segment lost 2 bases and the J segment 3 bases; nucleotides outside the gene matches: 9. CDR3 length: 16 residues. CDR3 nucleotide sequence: TGCGCCAGCAGCTTCCGAGGGGCAGGGGGCGAAGAGACCCAGTACTTC. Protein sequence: CASSFRGAGGEETQYF.

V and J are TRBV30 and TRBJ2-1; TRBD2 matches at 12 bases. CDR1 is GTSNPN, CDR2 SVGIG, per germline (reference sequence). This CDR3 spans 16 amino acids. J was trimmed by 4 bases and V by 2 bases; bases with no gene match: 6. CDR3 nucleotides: TGTGCCTGGAGTACAGGGACTAGCGGGTCGTACAATGAGCAGTTCTTC. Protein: CAWSTGTSGSYNEQFF.

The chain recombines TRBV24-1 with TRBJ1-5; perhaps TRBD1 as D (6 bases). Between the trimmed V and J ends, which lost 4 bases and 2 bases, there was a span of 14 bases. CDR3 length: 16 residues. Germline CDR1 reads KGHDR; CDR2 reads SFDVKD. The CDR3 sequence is CATSDPGTSGNQPQHF. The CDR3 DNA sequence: TGTGCCACCAGTGACCCCGGGACATCTGGCAATCAGCCCCAGCATTTT.

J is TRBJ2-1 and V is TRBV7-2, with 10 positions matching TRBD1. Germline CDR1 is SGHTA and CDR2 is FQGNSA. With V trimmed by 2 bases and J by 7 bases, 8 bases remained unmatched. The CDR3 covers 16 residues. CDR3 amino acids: CASSLRWDRGGNEQFF. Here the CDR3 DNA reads TGTGCCAGCAGCTTAAGGTGGGACAGGGGTGGAAATGAGCAGTTCTTC.

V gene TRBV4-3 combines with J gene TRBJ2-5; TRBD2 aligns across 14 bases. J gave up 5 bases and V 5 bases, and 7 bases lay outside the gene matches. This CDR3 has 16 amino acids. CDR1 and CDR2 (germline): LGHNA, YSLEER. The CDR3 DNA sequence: TGCGCCAGCAGCGTAGGGGGACTAGCGGGAGAGGAGACCCAGTACTTC. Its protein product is CASSVGGLAGEETQYF.

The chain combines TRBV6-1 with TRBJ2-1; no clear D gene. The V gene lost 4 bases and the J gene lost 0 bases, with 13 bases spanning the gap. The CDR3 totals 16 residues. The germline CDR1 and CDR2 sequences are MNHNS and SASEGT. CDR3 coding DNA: TGTGCCAGCAGTGGCACGTGGGCGCTCTCCTACAATGAGCAGTTCTTC. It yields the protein CASSGTWALSYNEQFF.

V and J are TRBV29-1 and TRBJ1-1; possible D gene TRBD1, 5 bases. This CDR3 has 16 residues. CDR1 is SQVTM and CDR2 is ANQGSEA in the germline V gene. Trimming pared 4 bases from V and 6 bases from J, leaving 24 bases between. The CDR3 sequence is CSVVFVQGWRNAEAFF. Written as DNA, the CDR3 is TGCAGCGTTGTGTTTGTGCAGGGATGGAGAAACGCTGAAGCTTTCTTT.

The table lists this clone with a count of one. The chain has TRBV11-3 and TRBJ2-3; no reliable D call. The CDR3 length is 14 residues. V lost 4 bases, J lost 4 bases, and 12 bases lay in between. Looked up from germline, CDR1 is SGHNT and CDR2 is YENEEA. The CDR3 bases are TGTGCCAGCAGCTCCTCCCCGTCGGCAGATACGCAGTATTTT. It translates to CASSSSPSADTQYF. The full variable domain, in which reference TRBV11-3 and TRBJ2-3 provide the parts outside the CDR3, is EAGVVQSPRYKIIEKKQPVAFWCNPISGHNTLYWYLQNLGQGPELLIRYENEEAVDDSQLPKDRFSAERLKGVDSTLKIQPAELGDSAVYLCASSSSPSADTQYFGPGTRLTVL.

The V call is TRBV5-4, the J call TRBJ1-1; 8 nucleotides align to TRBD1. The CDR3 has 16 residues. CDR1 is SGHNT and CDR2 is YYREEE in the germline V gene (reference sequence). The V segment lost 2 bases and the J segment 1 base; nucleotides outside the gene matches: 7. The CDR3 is CASSFPRGQGNTEAFF. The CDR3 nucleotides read TGTGCCAGCAGCTTTCCGAGAGGACAGGGGAACACTGAAGCTTTCTTT.

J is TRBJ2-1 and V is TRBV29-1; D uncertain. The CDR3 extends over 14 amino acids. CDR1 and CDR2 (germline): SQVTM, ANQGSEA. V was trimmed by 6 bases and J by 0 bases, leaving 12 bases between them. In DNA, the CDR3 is TGCAGCGTCCGCAGCGAGAGCTCCTACAATGAGCAGTTCTTC. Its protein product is CSVRSESSYNEQFF.

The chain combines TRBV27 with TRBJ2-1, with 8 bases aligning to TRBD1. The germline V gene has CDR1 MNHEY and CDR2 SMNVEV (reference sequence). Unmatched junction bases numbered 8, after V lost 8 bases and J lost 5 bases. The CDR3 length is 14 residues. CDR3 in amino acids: CASFRPDRDNEQFF. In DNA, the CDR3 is TGTGCCAGCTTCCGCCCGGACAGGGACAATGAGCAGTTCTTC.

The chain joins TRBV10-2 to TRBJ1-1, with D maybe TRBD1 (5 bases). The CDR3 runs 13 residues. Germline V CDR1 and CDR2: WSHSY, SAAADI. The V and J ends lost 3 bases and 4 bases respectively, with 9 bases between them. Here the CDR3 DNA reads TGCGCCAGCAGTGATCCAGGGATCACTGAAGCTTTCTTT. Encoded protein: CASSDPGITEAFF.

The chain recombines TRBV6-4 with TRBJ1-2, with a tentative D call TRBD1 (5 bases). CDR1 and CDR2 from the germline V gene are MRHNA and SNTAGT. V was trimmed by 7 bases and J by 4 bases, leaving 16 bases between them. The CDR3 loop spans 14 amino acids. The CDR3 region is CASTPEAGSYGYTF. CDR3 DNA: TGTGCCAGCACCCCCGAGGCAGGGTCCTATGGCTACACCTTC.

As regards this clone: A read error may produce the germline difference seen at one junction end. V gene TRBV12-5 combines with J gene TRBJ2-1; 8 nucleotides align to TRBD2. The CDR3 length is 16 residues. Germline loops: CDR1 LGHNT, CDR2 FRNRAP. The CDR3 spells CARGLGAGGGNNEQFF. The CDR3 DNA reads TGTGCTAGGGGTTTGGGGGCGGGGGGCGGAAACAATGAGCAGTTCTTC.

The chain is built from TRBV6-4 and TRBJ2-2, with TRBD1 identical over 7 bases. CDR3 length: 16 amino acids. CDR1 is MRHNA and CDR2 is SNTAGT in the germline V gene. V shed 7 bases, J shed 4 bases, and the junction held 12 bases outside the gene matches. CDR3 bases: TGTGCCAGCACCATGGAAGGGGGACAGAGCACCGGGGAGCTGTTTTTT. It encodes CASTMEGGQSTGELFF.

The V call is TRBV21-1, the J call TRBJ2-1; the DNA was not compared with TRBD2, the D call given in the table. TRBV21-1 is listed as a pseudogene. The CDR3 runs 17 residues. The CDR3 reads CASNRTSKGHRFNEQFF. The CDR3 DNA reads TGTGCCAGCAACCGGACTAGCAAAGGGCATCGCTTCAATGAGCAGTTCTTC.

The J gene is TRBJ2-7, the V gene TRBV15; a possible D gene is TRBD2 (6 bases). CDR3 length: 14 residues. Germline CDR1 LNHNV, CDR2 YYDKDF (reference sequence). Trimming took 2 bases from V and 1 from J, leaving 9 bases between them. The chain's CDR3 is CATSRPGGSYEQYF. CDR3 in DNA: TGTGCCACCAGCAGACCAGGAGGGTCCTACGAGCAGTACTTC.

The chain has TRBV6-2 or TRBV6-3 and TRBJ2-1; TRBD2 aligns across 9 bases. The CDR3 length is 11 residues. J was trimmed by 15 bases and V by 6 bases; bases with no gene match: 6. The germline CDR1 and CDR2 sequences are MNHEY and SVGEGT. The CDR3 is CASSLAGDLFF. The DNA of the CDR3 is TGTGCCAGCAGCTTAGCGGGAGACCTGTTCTTC.

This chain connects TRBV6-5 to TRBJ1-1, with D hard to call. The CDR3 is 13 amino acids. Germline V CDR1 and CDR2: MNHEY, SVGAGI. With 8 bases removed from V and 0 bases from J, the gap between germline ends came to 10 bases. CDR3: CASPLRMNTEAFF. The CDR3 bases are TGTGCCAGCCCCCTCAGGATGAACACTGAAGCTTTCTTT.

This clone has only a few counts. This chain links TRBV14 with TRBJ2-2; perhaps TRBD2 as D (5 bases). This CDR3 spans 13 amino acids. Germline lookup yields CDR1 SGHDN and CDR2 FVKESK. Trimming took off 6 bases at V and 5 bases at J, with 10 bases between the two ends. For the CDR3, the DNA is TGTGCCAGCAGTCTAGAGGGAACCGGGGAGCTGTTTTTT. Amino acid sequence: CASSLEGTGELFF.

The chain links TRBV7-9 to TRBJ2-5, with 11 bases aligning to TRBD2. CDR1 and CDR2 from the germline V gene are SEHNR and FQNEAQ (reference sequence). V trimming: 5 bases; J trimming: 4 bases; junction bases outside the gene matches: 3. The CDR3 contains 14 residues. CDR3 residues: CASSPGTSGETQYF. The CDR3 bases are TGTGCCAGCAGCCCCGGGACTAGCGGAGAGACCCAGTACTTC.

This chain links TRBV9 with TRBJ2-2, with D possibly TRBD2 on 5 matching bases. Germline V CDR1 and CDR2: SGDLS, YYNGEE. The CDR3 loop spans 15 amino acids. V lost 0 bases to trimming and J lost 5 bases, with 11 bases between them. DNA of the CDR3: TGTGCCAGCAGCGTAGCGGGGAGAGGAACCGGGGAGCTGTTTTTT. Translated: CASSVAGRGTGELFF.

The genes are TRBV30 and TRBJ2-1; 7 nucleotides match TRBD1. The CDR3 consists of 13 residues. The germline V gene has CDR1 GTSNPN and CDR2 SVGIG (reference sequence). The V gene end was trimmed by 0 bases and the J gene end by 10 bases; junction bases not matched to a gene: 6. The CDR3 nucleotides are TGTGCCTGGAGTGTAAACAGGGGACGCGAGCAGTTCTTC. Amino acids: CAWSVNRGREQFF.

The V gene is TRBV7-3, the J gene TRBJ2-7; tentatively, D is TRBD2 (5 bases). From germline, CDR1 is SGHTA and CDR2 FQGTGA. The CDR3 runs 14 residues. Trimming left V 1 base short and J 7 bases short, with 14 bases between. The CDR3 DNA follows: TGTGCCAGCAGCTTAAGCAGCGGCCGCTCGGAGCAGTACTTC. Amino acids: CASSLSSGRSEQYF.

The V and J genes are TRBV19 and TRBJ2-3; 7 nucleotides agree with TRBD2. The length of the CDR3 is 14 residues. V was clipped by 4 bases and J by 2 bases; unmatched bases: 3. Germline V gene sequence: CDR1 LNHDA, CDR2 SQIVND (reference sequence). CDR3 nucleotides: TGTGCCAGTAGTAGCGGGAGCACCACAGATACGCAGTATTTT. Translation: CASSSGSTTDTQYF.

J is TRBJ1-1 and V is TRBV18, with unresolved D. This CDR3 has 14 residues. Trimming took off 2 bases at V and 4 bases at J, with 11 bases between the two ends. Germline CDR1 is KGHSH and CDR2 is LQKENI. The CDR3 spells CASSPARVGTEAFF. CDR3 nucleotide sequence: TGTGCCAGCTCACCAGCGAGGGTGGGCACTGAAGCTTTCTTT.